The present TCR beta chain was sequenced within a study of shared clonotypes between healthy human individuals (dated by TCRdb to 2020 to 2022). For the wider study: The cohort included three men and a couple of women between 18 and 49 years of age. For each donor, three plates each were used for CD4 naive and CD4 memory, two plates were used for CD8 naive, and one plate was used for CD8 memory. To estimate repertoire size and how much clonotypes are shared between individuals, the study performed deep sequencing of blood TCR repertoires from a few healthy adults. Different laboratories and diverse techniques were used to prepare libraries and sequence TCR repertoires, to increase sequencing depth and limit assay-specific biases. Leukapheresis yielded between about 0.8 and 9.5 billion PBMCs per donor.

About this clone: Its antigen target is currently unknown. Per-base qualities were not stored, and no clone one base away is much larger.

Using the deep immunoSEQ assay, TCR CDR3 regions were amplified from genomic DNA by multiplex PCR. Extracted genomic DNA from each cell subset was distributed evenly across all wells of several immunoSEQ 96-well plates, and each plate was treated as a replicate. For sorted subsets, each replicate PCR was loaded with about 200 ng genomic DNA, equivalent to approximately 33,000 T cell genomes. The purified libraries were quantified using a Qubit 3.0 fluorometer, sized with a Bioanalyzer 2100, and then quantified again using the KAPA Library Quantification kit. Each immunoSEQ 96-well plate was sequenced on its own single-read 150-cycle Illumina NextSeq 550 flow cell. The authors processed their data as follows. Because the immunoSEQ output held only junctional sequences and lacked quality scores, the filtering could not match the filtering applied to full-length reads. To assign V/J genes and CDR3, sequences were annotated using PyIR, a Python wrapper for IgBLAST v1.9, with IMGT germline references. Reads were filtered out if the reads had weak V/J assignments (E-value above 1e-6), no CDR3, stop codons, out-of-frame junctions, or ambiguous translated residues. A V3J clonotype was defined by an identical inferred V gene, J gene, and CDR3 amino acid sequence. Percentage overlap between repertoires was calculated by dividing the number of shared unique clonotypes by the size of the smaller repertoire. Three approaches were used to assess repertoire richness: RTK rarefaction, the Chao1 estimator, and Recon v2.1 estimates of unobserved clonotypes. Generation probabilities for all TCRbeta clonotypes obtained by the gDNA method from a handful of donors were computed using OLGA. The clones in this table, taken by TCRdb from immuneACCESS, are in-frame only. Not every clone is retained; where verified, under half of the shortfall comes from an unresolved V gene, and the cause of the rest is unknown. V, J and clone size are taken as reported in that table, and D and trimming were inferred from the DNA itself. The sample yields 2.5 million or so clones; approximately 90% were counted once. Roughly 0.15% of the sample belongs to the ten largest clones.

Donors were healthy HIV-negative adults with no recently reported acute infections or vaccinations. All donors were Caucasian adults living in Nashville, Tennessee, USA. CD4+ T cells were enriched by magnetic negative selection, after which naive cells were positively selected on CD45RA and the negative fraction was taken as the memory subset. After blood collection by leukapheresis, PBMCs were isolated using Ficoll-Histopaque density gradient centrifugation and then cryopreserved in the vapor phase of liquid nitrogen. Analytical flow cytometry was used to check the purity and quantity of each magnetically sorted T cell population. Genomic DNA was isolated from each sorted fraction and quantified by UV absorbance on a Nanodrop 2000c. The investigation overall reported the following: Because the study included a small number of donors, the genetic and exposure-history diversity represented was limited. Compared with non-shared clonotypes, the clonotypes found in all four sorted-subset donors had higher generation probabilities. Based on pairwise subsampling, the degree of clonotype sharing among donors was expected to be affected by sequencing depth. Naive subsets generally had larger estimated clonotype richness than memory subsets. Incomplete sequencing was indicated by rarefaction of sorted-subset datasets, despite the large sequencing depth. Sampling was limited to blood, and TCR repertoires in tissue likely differ from TCR repertoires in blood. Sharing across several donors was observed for roughly 5% of naive CD4, 3.5% of naive CD8, 2.3% of memory CD4, and less than 0.45% of memory CD8 clonotypes.

The CDR3 numbers 14 residues from cysteine through phenylalanine. CDR3 DNA is the only sequence kept; it has 42 bases, read in frame from the first base. Trimming removed 4 bases from V and 4 bases from J, leaving 14 bases between the germline ends. CDR1 and CDR2 were assigned from the germline V gene (reference sequence) as SGHNT and YYREEE. Recombination linked TRBV5-4 to TRBJ1-1; a tentative D match to TRBD1 spans 5 bases. Sequenced: naive CD4+ T cells sorted from blood. Taken with the paper, the label for cell subset or site translates to: CD45RA+ positively selected. The TCR sequence derives from a man between 18 and 29 years old in good health. The sequenced DNA: TGTGCCAGCAGCCCGGATGGGGGACGCACTGAAGCTTTCTTT. Its protein product is CASSPDGGRTEAFF.